This is a list of T cell receptor beta chains from one sample in a study of cytomegalovirus exposure and HLA in healthy donors. Libraries were prepared by immunoSEQ multiplex PCR; TCRdb keeps only in-frame clonotypes and omits some of them. The table includes some 270,000 clones, roughly 91% detected once. The sample taken for sequencing was PBMCs. The source of these receptors is a girl aged 2 to 9 in good health and CMV-seronegative. The CDR3 runs from the conserved cysteine through the conserved F or W. A D gene is named only where the DNA matches it firmly. A row's size may be missing; if present it is once, few, many or a size class.

D	V	length	size	J	DNA	CDR3
NA	TRBV7-9	14	NA	TRBJ1-5	TGTGCCAGCAGCTCCCAGGGAGGGGATCAGCCCCAGCATTTT	CASSSQGGDQPQHF
NA	TRBV11-2	13	NA	TRBJ2-1	TGTGCCAGCAGGACGACTAGGGCTGATGAGCAGTTCTTC	CASRTTRADEQFF
NA	TRBV25-1	14	NA	TRBJ1-4	TGTGCCAGCAGTGCCGCCGGGACTAATGAAAAACTGTTTTTT	CASSAAGTNEKLFF
TRBD1	TRBV9	18	once	TRBJ2-3	TGTGCCAGCAGCGTAGTAGGAGGGACAGGGGAATACACAGATACGCAGTATTTT	CASSVVGGTGEYTDTQYF
TRBD2	TRBV19	16	NA	TRBJ2-7	TGTGCCAGTAGTACAAAACGGGGACTAGCGGTCTACGAGCAGTACTTC	CASSTKRGLAVYEQYF
NA	TRBV5-1	15	NA	TRBJ2-5	TGCGCCAGCAGCTTGGGTGGCGGGGTCCAAGAGACCCAGTACTTC	CASSLGGGVQETQYF
NA	TRBV11-3	13	once	TRBJ2-3	TGTGCCAGCAGCCCCTTTAGCGGAGATACGCAGTATTTT	CASSPFSGDTQYF
NA	TRBV5-6	13	once	TRBJ1-2	TGTGCCAGCAGCCCGGACAACAACTATGGCTACACCTTC	CASSPDNNYGYTF
NA	TRBV30	11	NA	TRBJ2-7	TGTGCCGGTCACCGGGACTACGAGCAGTACTTC	CAGHRDYEQYF
TRBD2	TRBV6-5	16	NA	TRBJ2-7	TGTGCCAGCAGTTCCCCCGGACTAGTGGGTCTCTACGAGCAGTACTTC	CASSSPGLVGLYEQYF
NA	TRBV5-1	14	NA	TRBJ2-7	TGCGCCAGCAGTGCTCAGGGAGGAACCTACGAGCAGTACTTC	CASSAQGGTYEQYF
NA	TRBV7-2	17	NA	TRBJ2-3	TGTGCCAGCAGCTTAACGGCGGGATTAACTAGCACAGATACGCAGTATTTT	CASSLTAGLTSTDTQYF
TRBD2	TRBV6-4	18	NA	TRBJ2-7	TGTGCCAGCAGTGACTCGATTCCGGGAGGCTCTATTATCTACGAGCAGTACTTC	CASSDSIPGGSIIYEQYF
NA	TRBV27	14	NA	TRBJ2-7	TGTGCCAGCAGTTTATCCCCTCTGGCAGACGAGCAGTACTTC	CASSLSPLADEQYF
NA	TRBV2	18	NA	TRBJ1-2	TGTGCCAGCAGAGGGTGGGAGACGGACCTCGAAAAGAACTATGGCTACACCTTC	CASRGWETDLEKNYGYTF
TRBD1	TRBV2	14	once	TRBJ1-2	TGTGCCAGCAGGGGGACAGGGGGCGGCTATGGCTACACCTTC	CASRGTGGGYGYTF
TRBD2	TRBV27	14	once	TRBJ2-7	TGTGCCAGCAGTGCGAGCGGGGTAGCCTACGAGCAGTACTTC	CASSASGVAYEQYF
TRBD2	TRBV15	14	once	TRBJ2-5	TGTGCCACCAGCAGCGGACTAGCGGAAGAGACCCAGTACTTC	CATSSGLAEETQYF
TRBD2	TRBV29-1	14	NA	TRBJ2-1	TGCAGCGCCCAGAGGACTAGCGGCTACAATGAGCAGTTCTTC	CSAQRTSGYNEQFF
NA	TRBV18	14	NA	TRBJ1-2	TGTGCCAGCTCCCCCCCTGGCCGAAACTATGGCTACACCTTC	CASSPPGRNYGYTF
NA	TRBV28	14	NA	TRBJ2-1	TGTGCCAGCAGTTTCGTGGGCCAATACAATGAGCAGTTCTTC	CASSFVGQYNEQFF
NA	TRBV5-6	14	NA	TRBJ1-1	TGTGCCAGCAGCTTGGGTACAGGATATCCTGAAGCTTTCTTT	CASSLGTGYPEAFF
TRBD2	TRBV6-5	16	NA	TRBJ2-1	TGTGCCAGCAGTTATTTGGCTAGCGGGGAGAGGGGTGAGCAGTTCTTC	CASSYLASGERGEQFF
TRBD2	TRBV11-2	15	NA	TRBJ2-7	TGTGCCAGCAGCTTAGTCTCGGGGGGTCCCTACGAGCAGTACTTC	CASSLVSGGPYEQYF